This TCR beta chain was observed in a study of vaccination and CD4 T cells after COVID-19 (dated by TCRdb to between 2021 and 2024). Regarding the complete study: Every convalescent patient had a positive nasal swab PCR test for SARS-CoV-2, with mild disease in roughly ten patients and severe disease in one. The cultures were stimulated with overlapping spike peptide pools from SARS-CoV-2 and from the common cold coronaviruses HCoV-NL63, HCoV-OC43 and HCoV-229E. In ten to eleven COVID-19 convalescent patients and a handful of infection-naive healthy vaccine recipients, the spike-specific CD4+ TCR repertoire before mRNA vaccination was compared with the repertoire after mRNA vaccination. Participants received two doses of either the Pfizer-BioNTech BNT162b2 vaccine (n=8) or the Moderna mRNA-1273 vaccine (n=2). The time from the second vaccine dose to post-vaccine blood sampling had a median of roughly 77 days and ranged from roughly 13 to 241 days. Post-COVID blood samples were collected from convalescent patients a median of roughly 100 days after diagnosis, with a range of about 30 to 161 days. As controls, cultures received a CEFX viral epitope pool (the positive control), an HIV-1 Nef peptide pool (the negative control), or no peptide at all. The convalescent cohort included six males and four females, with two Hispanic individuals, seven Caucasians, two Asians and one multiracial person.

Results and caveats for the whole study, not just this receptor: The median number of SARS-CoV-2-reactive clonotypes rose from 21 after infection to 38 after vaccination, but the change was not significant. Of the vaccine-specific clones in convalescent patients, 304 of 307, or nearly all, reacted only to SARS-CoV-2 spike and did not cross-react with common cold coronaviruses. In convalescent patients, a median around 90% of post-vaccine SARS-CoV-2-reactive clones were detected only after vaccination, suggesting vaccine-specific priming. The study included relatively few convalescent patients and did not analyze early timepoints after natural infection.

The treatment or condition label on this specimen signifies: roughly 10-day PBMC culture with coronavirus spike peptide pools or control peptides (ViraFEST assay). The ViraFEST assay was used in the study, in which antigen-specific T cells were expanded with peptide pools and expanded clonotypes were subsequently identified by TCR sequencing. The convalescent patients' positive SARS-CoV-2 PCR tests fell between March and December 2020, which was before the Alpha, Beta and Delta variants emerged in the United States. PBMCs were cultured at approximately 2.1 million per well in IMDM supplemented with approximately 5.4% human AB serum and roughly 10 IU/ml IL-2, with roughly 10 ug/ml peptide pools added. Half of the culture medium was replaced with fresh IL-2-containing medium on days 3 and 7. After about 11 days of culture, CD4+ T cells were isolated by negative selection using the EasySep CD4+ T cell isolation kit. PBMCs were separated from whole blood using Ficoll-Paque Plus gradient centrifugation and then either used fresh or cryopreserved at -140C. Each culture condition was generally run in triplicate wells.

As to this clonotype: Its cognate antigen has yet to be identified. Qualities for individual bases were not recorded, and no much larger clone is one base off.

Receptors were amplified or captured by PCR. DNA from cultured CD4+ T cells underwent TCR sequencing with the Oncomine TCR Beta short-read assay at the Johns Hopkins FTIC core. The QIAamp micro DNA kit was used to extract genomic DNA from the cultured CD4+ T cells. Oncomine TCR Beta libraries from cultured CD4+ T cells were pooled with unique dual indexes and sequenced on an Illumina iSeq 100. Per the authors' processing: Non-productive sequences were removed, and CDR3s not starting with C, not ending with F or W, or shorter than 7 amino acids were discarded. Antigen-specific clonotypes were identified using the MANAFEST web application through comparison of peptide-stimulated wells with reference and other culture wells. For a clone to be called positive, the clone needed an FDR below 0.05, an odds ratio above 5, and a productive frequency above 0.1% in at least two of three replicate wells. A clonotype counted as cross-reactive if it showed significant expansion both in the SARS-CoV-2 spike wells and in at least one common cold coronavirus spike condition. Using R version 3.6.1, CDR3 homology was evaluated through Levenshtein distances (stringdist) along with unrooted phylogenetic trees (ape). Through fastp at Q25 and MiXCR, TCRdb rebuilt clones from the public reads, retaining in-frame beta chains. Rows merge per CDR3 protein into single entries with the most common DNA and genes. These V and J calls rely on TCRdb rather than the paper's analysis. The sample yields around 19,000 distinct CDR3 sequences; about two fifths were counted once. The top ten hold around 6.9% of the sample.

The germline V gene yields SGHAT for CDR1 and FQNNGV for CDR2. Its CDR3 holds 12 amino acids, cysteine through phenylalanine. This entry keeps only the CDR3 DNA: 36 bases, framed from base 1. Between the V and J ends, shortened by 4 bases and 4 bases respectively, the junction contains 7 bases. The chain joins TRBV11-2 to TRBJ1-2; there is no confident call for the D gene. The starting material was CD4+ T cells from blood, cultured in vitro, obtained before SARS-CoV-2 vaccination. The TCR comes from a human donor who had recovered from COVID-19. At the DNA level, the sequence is TGTGCCAGCAGCTCTACAGTCTATGGCTACACCTTC. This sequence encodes CASSSTVYGYTF.